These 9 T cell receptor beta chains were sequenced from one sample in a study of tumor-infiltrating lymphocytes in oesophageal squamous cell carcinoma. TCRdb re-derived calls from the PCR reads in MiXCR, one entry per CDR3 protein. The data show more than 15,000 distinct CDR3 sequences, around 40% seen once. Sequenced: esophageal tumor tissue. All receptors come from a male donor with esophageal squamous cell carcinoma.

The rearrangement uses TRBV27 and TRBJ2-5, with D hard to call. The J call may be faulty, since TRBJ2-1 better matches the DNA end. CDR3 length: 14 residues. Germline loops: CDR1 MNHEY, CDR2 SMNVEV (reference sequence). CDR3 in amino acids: CARLVAWQYNEQFF. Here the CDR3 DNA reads TGTGCCAGACTTGTGGCGTGGCAGTACAATGAGCAGTTCTTC.

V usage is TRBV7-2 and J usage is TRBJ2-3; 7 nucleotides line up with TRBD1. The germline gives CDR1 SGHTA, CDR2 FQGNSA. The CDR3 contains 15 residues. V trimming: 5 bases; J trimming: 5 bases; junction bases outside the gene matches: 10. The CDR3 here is CASSKNRGRGDTQYF. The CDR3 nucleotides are TGTGCCAGCAGCAAAAACAGGGGCCGTGGAGATACGCAGTATTTT.

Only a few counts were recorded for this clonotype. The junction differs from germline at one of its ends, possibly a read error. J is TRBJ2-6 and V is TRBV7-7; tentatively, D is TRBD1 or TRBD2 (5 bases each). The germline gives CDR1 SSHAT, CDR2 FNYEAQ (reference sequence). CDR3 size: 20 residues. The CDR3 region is CASSLEGMKDTRPWANVLTF. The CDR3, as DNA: TGTGCTAGCAGCTTAGAGGGTATGAAGGACACCCGGCCCTGGGCCAACGTCCTGACTTTC.

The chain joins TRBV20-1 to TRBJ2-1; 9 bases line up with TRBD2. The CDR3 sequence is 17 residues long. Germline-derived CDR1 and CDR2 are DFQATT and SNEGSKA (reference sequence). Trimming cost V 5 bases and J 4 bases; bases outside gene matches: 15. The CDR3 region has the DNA TGCAGTGCTCCCCCCATCCATAGCGGGAGTGCTTACAATGAGCAGTTCTTC. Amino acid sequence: CSAPPIHSGSAYNEQFF.

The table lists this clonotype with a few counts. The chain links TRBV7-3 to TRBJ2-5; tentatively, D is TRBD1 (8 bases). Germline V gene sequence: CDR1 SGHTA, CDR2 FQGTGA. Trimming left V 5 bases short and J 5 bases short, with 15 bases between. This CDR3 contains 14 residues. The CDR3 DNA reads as TGTGCCAGCAGCCCCAGGGGGCGGGGGGAGACCCAGTACTTC. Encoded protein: CASSPRGRGETQYF.

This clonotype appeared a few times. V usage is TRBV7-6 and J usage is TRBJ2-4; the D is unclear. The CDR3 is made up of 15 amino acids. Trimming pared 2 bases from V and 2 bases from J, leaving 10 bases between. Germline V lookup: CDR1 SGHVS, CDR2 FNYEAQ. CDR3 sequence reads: CASSLCQTPKNIQYF. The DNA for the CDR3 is TGTGCCAGCAGCTTATGCCAGACCCCCAAAAACATTCAGTACTTC.

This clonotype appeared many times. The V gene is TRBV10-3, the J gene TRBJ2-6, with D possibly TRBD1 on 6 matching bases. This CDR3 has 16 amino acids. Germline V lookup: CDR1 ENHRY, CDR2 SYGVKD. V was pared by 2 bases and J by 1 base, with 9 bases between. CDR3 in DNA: TGTGCCATCAGTGAGGACAGGCGGTCTGGGGCCAACGTCCTGACTTTC. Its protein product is CAISEDRRSGANVLTF.

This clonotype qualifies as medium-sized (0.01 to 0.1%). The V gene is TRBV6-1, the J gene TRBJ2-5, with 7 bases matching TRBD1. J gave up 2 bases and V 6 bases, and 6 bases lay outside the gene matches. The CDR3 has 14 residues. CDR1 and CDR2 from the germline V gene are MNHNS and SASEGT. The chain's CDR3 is CASRPGQNQETQYF. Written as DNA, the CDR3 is TGTGCCAGCAGACCGGGACAGAATCAAGAGACCCAGTACTTC.

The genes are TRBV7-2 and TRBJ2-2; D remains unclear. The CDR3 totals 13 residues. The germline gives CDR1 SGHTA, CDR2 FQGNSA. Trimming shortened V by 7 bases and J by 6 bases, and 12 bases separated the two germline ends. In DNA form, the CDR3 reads TGTGCCAGCACCCTCTATCGCGCCGGGGAGCTGTTTTTT. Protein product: CASTLYRAGELFF.